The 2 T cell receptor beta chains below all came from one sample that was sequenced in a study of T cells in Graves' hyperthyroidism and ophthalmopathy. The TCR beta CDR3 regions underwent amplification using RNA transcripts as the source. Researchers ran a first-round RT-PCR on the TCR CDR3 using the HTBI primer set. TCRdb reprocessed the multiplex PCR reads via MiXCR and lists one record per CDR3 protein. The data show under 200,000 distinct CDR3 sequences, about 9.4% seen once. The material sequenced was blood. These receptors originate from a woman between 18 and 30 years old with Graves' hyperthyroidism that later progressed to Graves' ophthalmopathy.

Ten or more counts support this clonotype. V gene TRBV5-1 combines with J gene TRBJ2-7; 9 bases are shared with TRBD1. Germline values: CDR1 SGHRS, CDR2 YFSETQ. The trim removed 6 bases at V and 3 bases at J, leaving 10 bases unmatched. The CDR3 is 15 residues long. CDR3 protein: CASTLDWTGDYEQYF. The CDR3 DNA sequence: TGCGCCAGCACCCTGGACTGGACAGGGGACTACGAGCAGTACTTC.

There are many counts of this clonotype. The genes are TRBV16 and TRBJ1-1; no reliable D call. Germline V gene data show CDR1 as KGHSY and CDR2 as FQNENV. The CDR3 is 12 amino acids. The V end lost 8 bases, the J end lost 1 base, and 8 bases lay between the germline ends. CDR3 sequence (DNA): TGTGCCAGCTACCGGACGAACACTGAAGCTTTCTTT. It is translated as CASYRTNTEAFF.